The rows below give T cell receptor beta chains drawn from one sample of a study of regulatory T cells in long-lasting Graves disease. TCRdb called the multiplex PCR reads again in MiXCR, with one record for every CDR3 protein. Here the sample spans over 350,000 distinct CDR3 sequences, less than 25% being singletons. The sequenced sample was peripheral blood mononuclear cells (PBMCs), obtained when the disease was refractory, from a patient treated with antithyroid drugs. The receptors were sampled from a female donor with Graves disease. Each CDR3 is given with its conserved first and last residue. The D gene is left open where the match is weak. Clone size appears in some rows only: once, few, many, or a class for an expanded clone.

CDR3: CSAPSGQALPYNSPLHF
DNA: TGCAGTGCTCCAAGTGGGCAGGCCCTCCCCTATAATTCACCCCTCCACTTT
J: TRBJ1-6
D: NA
length: 17
size: few
V: TRBV20-1

CDR3: CASRRGGGRSSEQYF
DNA: TGTGCCAGCAGACGGGGGGGCGGGAGGTCGAGCGAGCAGTACTTC
J: TRBJ2-7
D: TRBD2
length: 15
size: NA
V: TRBV7-2

CDR3: CSAPQTGSMWENIQYF
DNA: TGCAGTGCTCCCCAGACAGGGTCGATGTGGGAAAACATTCAGTACTTC
J: TRBJ2-4
D: TRBD1
length: 16
size: few
V: TRBV20-1

CDR3: CASSKTPLGQPQHF
DNA: TGTGCCAGCAGCAAGACACCTTTAGGTCAGCCCCAGCATTTT
J: TRBJ1-5
D: NA
length: 14
size: few
V: TRBV7-2

CDR3: CASRDSNQPQHF
DNA: TGTGCCAGCAGGGATAGCAATCAGCCCCAGCATTTT
J: TRBJ1-5
D: NA
length: 12
size: many
V: TRBV28

CDR3: CASSHETQYF
DNA: TGTGCCAGCAGCCACGAGACCCAGTACTTC
J: TRBJ2-5
D: NA
length: 10
size: many
V: TRBV7-9

CDR3: CSATMGLAGVQETQYF
DNA: TGCAGTGCAACAATGGGACTAGCGGGGGTCCAAGAGACCCAGTACTTC
J: TRBJ2-5
D: TRBD2
length: 16
size: few
V: TRBV20-1

CDR3: CSASIPAQETQYF
DNA: TGCAGTGCTAGTATCCCAGCACAAGAGACCCAGTACTTC
J: TRBJ2-5
D: NA
length: 13
size: NA
V: TRBV20-1

CDR3: CASSLGGLAGENEQYF
DNA: TGTGCCAGCAGCTTAGGTGGACTAGCGGGAGAGAACGAGCAGTACTTC
J: TRBJ2-7
D: TRBD2
length: 16
size: few
V: TRBV7-8

CDR3: CASSRTSGTLYF
DNA: TGTGCCAGCAGTCGGACTAGCGGGACCCTTTACTTC
J: TRBJ2-7
D: TRBD2
length: 12
size: many
V: TRBV11-2

CDR3: CASSPKGGAEAFF
DNA: TGTGCCAGCAGCCCGAAGGGGGGGGCTGAAGCTTTCTTT
J: TRBJ1-1
D: NA
length: 13
size: NA
V: TRBV5-6

CDR3: CASSIFYAGKDYGYTF
DNA: TGTGCCAGTAGTATTTTTTATGCGGGGAAGGACTATGGCTACACCTTC
J: TRBJ1-2
D: NA
length: 16
size: few
V: TRBV19

CDR3: CSAALRGRGVKYF
DNA: TGCAGCGCAGCGCTGAGGGGAAGGGGGGTTAAGTACTTC
J: TRBJ2-7
D: NA
length: 13
size: NA
V: TRBV29-1

CDR3: CASSGGLSLNQPQHF
DNA: TGTGCCAGCAGTGGGGGACTCTCTTTAAATCAGCCCCAGCATTTT
J: TRBJ1-5
D: NA
length: 15
size: many
V: TRBV6-1

CDR3: CASSLRGRWETQYF
DNA: TGTGCCAGCAGTTTAAGGGGGCGCTGGGAGACCCAGTACTTC
J: TRBJ2-5
D: TRBD1
length: 14
size: many
V: TRBV27

CDR3: CASSQVVAGGPAETQYF
DNA: TGCGCCAGCAGCCAAGTGGTAGCGGGAGGGCCGGCCGAGACCCAGTACTTC
J: TRBJ2-5
D: TRBD2
length: 17
size: NA
V: TRBV4-1

CDR3: CASSPSVVLPFF
DNA: TGTGCCAGCAGTCCCAGCGTGGTTCTACCTTTCTTT
J: TRBJ1-1
D: NA
length: 12
size: many
V: TRBV28

CDR3: CASSQGVANYEQYF
DNA: TGTGCCAGCAGCCAAGGGGTGGCGAACTACGAGCAGTACTTC
J: TRBJ2-7
D: NA
length: 14
size: many
V: TRBV7-2

CDR3: CASSPIMGSSYEQYF
DNA: TGTGCCAGCAGCCCCATAATGGGGAGCTCCTACGAGCAGTACTTC
J: TRBJ2-7
D: NA
length: 15
size: few
V: TRBV5-6

CDR3: CSATQGLGNYGYTF
DNA: TGCAGTGCTACCCAGGGTTTGGGTAACTATGGCTACACCTTC
J: TRBJ1-2
D: NA
length: 14
size: many
V: TRBV20-1

CDR3: CAWSASGTGGWEQYF
DNA: TGTGCCTGGAGTGCCTCCGGGACAGGGGGCTGGGAGCAGTACTTC
J: TRBJ2-7
D: TRBD1
length: 15
size: few
V: TRBV30

CDR3: CSAVRDEQYF
DNA: TGCAGTGCTGTTAGGGACGAGCAGTACTTC
J: TRBJ2-7
D: NA
length: 10
size: NA
V: TRBV20-1

CDR3: CASSYEGELRGYTF
DNA: TGTGCCAGCAGTTACGAGGGGGAATTACGTGGCTACACCTTC
J: TRBJ1-2
D: NA
length: 14
size: few
V: TRBV6-9

CDR3: CASSRRQDRDEKLFF
DNA: TGTGCCAGCAGCCGGAGACAGGATCGGGATGAAAAACTGTTTTTT
J: TRBJ1-4
D: NA
length: 15
size: many
V: TRBV12-3/TRBV12-4

CDR3: CASSPQSWPYEQYF
DNA: TGTGCCAGCAGCCCTCAGTCGTGGCCCTACGAGCAGTACTTC
J: TRBJ2-7
D: NA
length: 14
size: NA
V: TRBV7-6

CDR3: CSASPPLRETQYF
DNA: TGCAGTGCTAGCCCCCCGCTTCGTGAGACCCAGTACTTC
J: TRBJ2-5
D: NA
length: 13
size: many
V: TRBV20-1

CDR3: CASSQVIGTGDSPLHF
DNA: TGCGCCAGCAGCCAAGTGATTGGGACAGGGGATTCACCCCTCCACTTT
J: TRBJ1-6
D: TRBD1
length: 16
size: NA
V: TRBV4-3